These T cell receptor beta chains were read from a single sample in a study of T-cell reconstitution after alpha-beta-depleted transplantation in children. TCRdb processed the PCR reads anew with MiXCR; each CDR3 protein has one entry. The data hold over 100,000 distinct CDR3 sequences, with 5% to 6% observed a single time. The sample consisted of PBMCs, mostly from graft donor cells, taken 60 days after TCRalphabeta/CD19-depleted stem cell transplant. Receptor source: a female patient aged 2-10 years who had a stem cell transplant for Fanconi anemia, so the T cells may come from the graft donor. Both conserved end residues are part of each CDR3. The D gene is left open where the match is weak. Where a row states a size, it is once, few, many or the class of an expanded clone; other rows omit it.

V	J	D	size	DNA	CDR3
TRBV12-3/TRBV12-4	TRBJ2-1	NA	medium-sized	TGTGCCAGCAGTTCCGCCGGGGGAAGCGTCTTC	CASSSAGGSVF
TRBV28	TRBJ2-7	NA	many	TGTGCCAGCACTAGCGCTACCTACGAGCAGTACTTC	CASTSATYEQYF
TRBV3-1	TRBJ2-7	NA	NA	TGTGCCAGCAGCCTTCGGGACTTTCCGTTTTTTGAGCAGTACTTC	CASSLRDFPFFEQYF
TRBV11-2	TRBJ2-2	NA	many	TGTGCCAGCAGCTTAAGACCCGGAAACACCGGGGAGCTGTTTTTT	CASSLRPGNTGELFF
TRBV5-1	TRBJ2-7	NA	many	TGCGCCAGCAGCTTCCGGGCGGACTCCTACGAGCAGTACTTC	CASSFRADSYEQYF
TRBV5-1	TRBJ1-5	NA	few	TGCGCCAGCAGCTTGTCTTCCTCTAATAGCAATCAGCCCCAGCATTTT	CASSLSSSNSNQPQHF
TRBV28	TRBJ1-4	NA	few	TGTGCCAGCAGTCTCCCGCGGCCTGAAAAACTGTTTTTT	CASSLPRPEKLFF
TRBV5-1	TRBJ2-5	TRBD2	many	TGCGCCAGCAGCACTGACCTAGCGGGAGCAGGAGAGACCCAGTACTTC	CASSTDLAGAGETQYF
TRBV20-1	TRBJ2-4	TRBD1	many	TGCAGTGCTAGCCGACAGGGAAGAGCCAAAAACATTCAGTACTTC	CSASRQGRAKNIQYF
TRBV29-1	TRBJ2-3	NA	few	TGCAGCGTTCCGTTTTGGGGCGGAGATACGCAGTATTTT	CSVPFWGGDTQYF
TRBV9	TRBJ2-7	TRBD2	many	TGTGCCAGCAGCTACCGGGCGGGGGAGATAAACGAGCAGTACTTC	CASSYRAGEINEQYF
TRBV10-1	TRBJ2-3	NA	many	TGCGCCAGCAGTGAGTCTGAAGTGGATACGCAGTATTTT	CASSESEVDTQYF
TRBV5-1	TRBJ2-7	NA	few	TGCGCCAGCAGATTAGATCGGAGGGTTCCCTACGAGCAGTACTTC	CASRLDRRVPYEQYF
TRBV9	TRBJ2-1	NA	many	TGTGCCAGCAGCGTTTTCGGGGGCCTCTCCTACAATGAGCAGTTCTTC	CASSVFGGLSYNEQFF
TRBV10-3	TRBJ2-2	NA	many	TGTGCCATCAGTGAGTTCCAGCCCGGGGAGCTGTTTTTT	CAISEFQPGELFF
TRBV4-1	TRBJ2-4	NA	many	TGCGCCAGCAGCCAAGCGTTTCTTCAGTACTTC	CASSQAFLQYF
TRBV10-3	TRBJ2-6	NA	few	TGTGCCATCAGTAAAAGGGTCGGGCAGGCCAGCTCTGGGGCCAACGTCCTGACTTTC	CAISKRVGQASSGANVLTF
TRBV5-1	TRBJ2-7	NA	NA	TGCGCCAGCAGCTTGGCCCCCCTCTACGAGCAGTACTTC	CASSLAPLYEQYF
TRBV27	TRBJ2-5	NA	few	TGTGCCAGCAGACGATGGGGGGGGCGACAAGAGACCCAGTACTTC	CASRRWGGRQETQYF
TRBV6-4	TRBJ2-7	TRBD2	few	TGTGCCAGCAGTTTAAGCGGGAGGGACTACTACGAGCAGTACTTC	CASSLSGRDYYEQYF
TRBV16	TRBJ2-4	NA	many	TGTGCCAGCAGCCAATCGACGGTCATTCAGTACTTC	CASSQSTVIQYF
TRBV20-1	TRBJ2-7	NA	many	TGCAGTGCCAGCTTCGGATATGGCTACGAGCAGTACTTC	CSASFGYGYEQYF
TRBV29-1	TRBJ2-3	TRBD1	many	TGCAGCACGCGACAGGGTGCAGATACGCAGTATTTT	CSTRQGADTQYF
TRBV2	TRBJ2-3	NA	many	TGTGCCAGCAGCCAGACAGCTAGCACAGATACGCAGTATTTT	CASSQTASTDTQYF
TRBV4-1	TRBJ2-1	NA	many	TGCGCCAGCAGCCGAACGCAGGGAAATGAGCAGTTCTTC	CASSRTQGNEQFF
TRBV6-2/TRBV6-3	TRBJ1-2	NA	few	TGTGCCAGCAGTTGGACAGTCAACTTTAACTATGGCTACACCTTC	CASSWTVNFNYGYTF
TRBV20-1	TRBJ2-7	NA	NA	TGCAGTGCTAGAAACTACGAGCAGTACTTC	CSARNYEQYF
TRBV20-1	TRBJ1-2	NA	few	TGCAGTGCTAGGGCCCCCGGGAGGCACTATGGCTACACCTTC	CSARAPGRHYGYTF
TRBV27	TRBJ2-1	NA	NA	TGTGCCAGCAGGCTAGAAGATGAGCAGTTCTTC	CASRLEDEQFF
TRBV20-1	TRBJ2-1	NA	many	TGCAGTGCTTTGGCACAGACACAGTTCTTC	CSALAQTQFF
TRBV29-1	TRBJ2-1	TRBD2	few	TGCAGCGTTGAATCGCGGGGGGCCTACAATGAGCAGTTCTTC	CSVESRGAYNEQFF
TRBV20-1	TRBJ2-1	TRBD2	many	TGCAGTGCTAGAGTGAACGCCGGGACTAGGTCCTACAATGAGCAGTTCTTC	CSARVNAGTRSYNEQFF
TRBV7-9	TRBJ2-1	NA	few	TGTGCCAGCAGCCCAATAAATAGGGACAAGTACAATGAGCAGTTCTTC	CASSPINRDKYNEQFF
TRBV5-1	TRBJ1-1	NA	many	TGCGCCAGCAGCGGGAACACTGAAGCTTTCTTT	CASSGNTEAFF
TRBV4-1	TRBJ2-4	TRBD1	many	TGCGCCAGCAGCCAAGTGGGGACAGGCGTCCTAGCCAAAAACATTCAGTACTTC	CASSQVGTGVLAKNIQYF
TRBV28	TRBJ2-5	NA	NA	TGTGCCAGCAGTTTCACCGACAGTCTGGAGACCCAGTACTTC	CASSFTDSLETQYF
TRBV5-1	TRBJ1-1	TRBD1	medium-sized	TGCGCCAGCAGCCAAAGGGGACAGCAGAACACTGAAGCTTTCTTT	CASSQRGQQNTEAFF
TRBV7-2	TRBJ2-7	NA	many	TGTGCCAGCAGCTATTCAGCGGCTAAGACCTACGAGCAGTACTTC	CASSYSAAKTYEQYF
TRBV4-1	TRBJ1-6	NA	many	TGCGCCAGCACCCCCTTCGGGGATAATTCACCCCTCCACTTT	CASTPFGDNSPLHF
TRBV5-6	TRBJ2-1	TRBD2	many	TGTGCCAGCAGCTTGTATCCGGGACTAGCGGGGGTGAGCAATGAGCAGTTCTTC	CASSLYPGLAGVSNEQFF
TRBV29-1	TRBJ2-4	NA	many	TGCAGCGTTGTGGGGACGGCAAAAAACATTCAGTACTTC	CSVVGTAKNIQYF
TRBV28	TRBJ1-1	TRBD1	many	TGTGCCAGCAGCGCAGGGGGCACTGAAGCTTTCTTT	CASSAGGTEAFF
TRBV12-3/TRBV12-4	TRBJ1-1	NA	many	TGTGCCAGCAGTTTTACAGGGAACACTGAAGCTTTCTTT	CASSFTGNTEAFF
TRBV5-1	TRBJ2-1	TRBD2	many	TGCGCCAGCAGCTTGGTTACGGGACTAGCGGCCTACTACCTCTTCTACAATGAGCAGTTCTTC	CASSLVTGLAAYYLFYNEQFF
TRBV7-3	TRBJ2-7	NA	many	TGTGCCAGCAGCTTACGGCGGGAAGGCGAGCAGTACTTC	CASSLRREGEQYF
TRBV6-6	TRBJ2-5	NA	few	TGTGCCAGCAGGAAACAGGGAGAGACCCAGTACTTC	CASRKQGETQYF
TRBV7-9	TRBJ2-7	TRBD2	NA	TGTGCCAGCACTTTTGCGGGAGCTTCCTACGAGCAGTACTTC	CASTFAGASYEQYF
TRBV7-9	TRBJ2-7	NA	few	TGTGCCAGCAGCTTCGACTTCCCCTACGAGCAGTACTTC	CASSFDFPYEQYF
TRBV20-1	TRBJ2-2	NA	many	TGCAGTGCTAGAGATATAGCCTCCGGGGAGCTGTTTTTT	CSARDIASGELFF
TRBV12-3/TRBV12-4	TRBJ2-2	NA	many	TGTGCCAGCAGTTTCTACCAGATAGGAGGGACCGGGGAGCTGTTTTTT	CASSFYQIGGTGELFF